This record concerns one T cell receptor beta chain sequence. What it binds is unknown. Libraries were prepared by immunoSEQ multiplex PCR; TCRdb keeps only in-frame clonotypes and omits some of them. The sample includes 15,000 or so clones, about 42% of them seen just once. The sample comes from a study of tumor-infiltrating lymphocytes in localized non-small cell lung cancer. Study background: Patients included smokers and never-smokers with various histologies, some sampled after neoadjuvant chemotherapy.

Whole-study findings and limits: Available tissue quantity limited TCR sequencing to a patient subset. Immunotypes IM1 and IM2 had similar TCR-derived T-cell fractions. No link was found between tumor T-cell fraction and recurrence-free survival.

Trimming stripped 4 bases from V and 4 bases from J, with 11 bases between. Germline V lookup: CDR1 LNHDA, CDR2 SQIVND (reference sequence). This CDR3 has 14 residues. Sequenced sample: lung tumor tissue. This receptor was identified in a human donor with non-small cell lung cancer. This chain connects TRBV19 to TRBJ2-1; possibly TRBD2 for D (6 bases). For the CDR3, the DNA is TGTGCCAGTAGTAGCGGGACCGAATACAATGAGCAGTTCTTC. Translating gives CASSSGTEYNEQFF.